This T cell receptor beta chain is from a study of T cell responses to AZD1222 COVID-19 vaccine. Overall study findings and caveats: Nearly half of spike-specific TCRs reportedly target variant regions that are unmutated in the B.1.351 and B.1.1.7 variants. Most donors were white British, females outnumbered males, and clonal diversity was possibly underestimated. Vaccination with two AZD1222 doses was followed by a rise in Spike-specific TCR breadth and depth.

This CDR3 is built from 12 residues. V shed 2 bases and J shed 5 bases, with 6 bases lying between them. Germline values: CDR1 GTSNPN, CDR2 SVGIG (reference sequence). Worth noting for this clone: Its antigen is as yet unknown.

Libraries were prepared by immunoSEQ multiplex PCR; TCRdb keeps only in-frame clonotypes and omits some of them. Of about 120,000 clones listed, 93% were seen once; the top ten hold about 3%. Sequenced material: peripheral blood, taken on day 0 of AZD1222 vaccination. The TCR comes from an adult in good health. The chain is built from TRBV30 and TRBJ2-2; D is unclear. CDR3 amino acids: CAWSLKTGELFF. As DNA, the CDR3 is TGTGCCTGGAGTTTGAAGACCGGGGAGCTGTTTTTT.